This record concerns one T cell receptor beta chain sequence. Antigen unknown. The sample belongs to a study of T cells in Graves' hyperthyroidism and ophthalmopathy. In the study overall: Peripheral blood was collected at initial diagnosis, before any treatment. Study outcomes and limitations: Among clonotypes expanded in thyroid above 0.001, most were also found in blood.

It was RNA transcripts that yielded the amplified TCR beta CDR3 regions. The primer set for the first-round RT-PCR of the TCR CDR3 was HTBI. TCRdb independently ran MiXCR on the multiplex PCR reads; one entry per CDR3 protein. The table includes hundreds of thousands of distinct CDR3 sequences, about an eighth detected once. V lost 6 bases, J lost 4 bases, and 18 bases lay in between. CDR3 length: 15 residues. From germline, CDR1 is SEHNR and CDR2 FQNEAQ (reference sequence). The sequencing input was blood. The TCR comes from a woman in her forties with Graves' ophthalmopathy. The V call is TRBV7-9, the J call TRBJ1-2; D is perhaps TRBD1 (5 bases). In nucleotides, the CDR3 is TGTGCCAGCAGACCTGGGGACTCGGAGGCCTATGGCTACACCTTC. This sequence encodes CASRPGDSEAYGYTF.